This TCR beta chain was identified in a study of T cell responses to AZD1222 COVID-19 vaccine. Notes on the study in general: Spike as a whole was targeted by vaccine-associated CD4 TCRs, dominant at 160-218 and 743-854. Among AZD1222 vaccinees, only 6 or 7 were seropositive at baseline.

Only one count was recorded for this clone. The antigen remains unidentified. Sequencing was performed with immunoSEQ multiplex PCR; in TCRdb, only in-frame clones are kept and a portion is missing. The table lists over 95,000 clones, around nine tenths of them singletons, with less than 15% in the top ten. The input for sequencing was peripheral blood, taken on day 0 of AZD1222 vaccination. The TCR comes from an adult in good health.

Here the CDR3 reads CASRRLTDTQYF. The CDR3 region has the DNA TGTGCCAGCAGGCGGCTCACAGATACGCAGTATTTT. This rearrangement joins TRBV7-2 to TRBJ2-3; D call uncertain. This CDR3 has 12 residues. With 6 bases removed from V and 2 bases from J, the gap between germline ends came to 6 bases. Looked up from germline, CDR1 is SGHTA and CDR2 is FQGNSA.